The text below deals with one T cell receptor (beta chain). The target of this receptor is not known. Within one base of it there is no much larger clone, and no base qualities were kept. The data stem from a study of identifying expanded T cells in peripheral blood (dated by TCRdb to about 2019). For the wider study: Technical replicates were generated by sequencing separate aliquots of the same genomic DNA pool, with four replicates compared pairwise. Study-level results and caveats: The authors expected that over much longer intervals, such as months to years, biological variance in healthy repertoires might increase even further. The beta-binomial model significantly reduced the number of clones called differentially abundant and the false-positive rate across all healthy-donor time intervals. Variance in clone template counts between approximately two-week samples significantly increased with total template count across all healthy donors. The binomial model flagged about 1.2 differentially abundant clones between technical replicates, compared with about 17 over around two weeks and 19 to 20 over four weeks.

V loses 0 bases, J loses 6 bases, and the germline ends lie 13 bases apart. Including the terminal cysteine and phenylalanine, the CDR3 comprises 15 residues. Only the CDR3 portion is preserved as DNA: 45 bases, with reading frame beginning at the first base. CDR1 and CDR2 are read off the germline V gene (reference sequence) as SGHNT and YYREEE. During the collection period, no immune events, such as infections, were documented for the healthy donors. Healthy-donor blood repertoires served as a training cohort to calibrate time-dependent variance in a beta-binomial model of T-cell clone differential abundance. The training cohort was composed of around ten healthy donors, 3 female and 7 male. An age range of about 29 to 70 years, with an average of roughly 47 years, was recorded for the donors. Whole blood from each healthy donor was obtained from a commercial supplier and was collected at three time points around 15 days apart. For immunosequencing, genomic DNA was extracted from whole blood that had not been sorted.

TCRbeta CDR3 regions were profiled with the immunoSEQ Assay using bias-controlled multiplex PCR amplification of genomic DNA. Concerning the study's data processing: To quantify the absolute abundance of each unique TCRbeta CDR3 region, the sequences were collapsed and filtered. Two models were used to test differential abundance: a binomial model (Fisher-equivalent) and a beta-binomial model that adds time-dependent variance fitted from healthy donors. Clones with fewer than 5 combined templates were excluded, and clones with Benjamini-Hochberg FDR below 0.01 were called differentially abundant. The form v = (b*log(k)+a)^2 was used to model beta-binomial variance as a function of total template count across the two samples. TCRdb took this table from immuneACCESS and kept in-frame rearrangements with V and J called. Such tables lack part of the clones; where checked against another copy, unresolved V genes explain under half of the gap, and the rest is unexplained. The V and J calls and the clone size are those of that table, but D and trimming were determined from the DNA. The sample table holds 75,000 to 95,000 clones, of which around 90% were seen once. Of the sample, 7.3% falls within the top ten clones.

The sequenced sample consisted of blood. This receptor was obtained from a person aged 18 to 70 in good health. Recombination connected TRBV5-4 to TRBJ2-4; the D gene is perhaps TRBD1, from 7 matching bases. The nucleotide sequence reads TGTGCCAGCAGCTTGGTAGGGCAGGGGGGAAACATTCAGTACTTC. The encoded protein is CASSLVGQGGNIQYF. Joined to the reference TRBV5-4 and TRBJ2-4 proteins, this CDR3 gives the full variable domain: ETGVTQSPTHLIKTRGQQVTLRCSSQSGHNTVSWYQQALGQGPQFIFQYYREEENGRGNFPPRFSGLQFPNYSSELNVNALELDDSALYLCASSLVGQGGNIQYFGAGTRLSVL.